This T cell receptor (beta chain) was recovered during a study of control samples from healthy donors and cancer patients. Measured with immunoSEQ multiplex PCR; TCRdb has only the in-frame clones, and not every one. The data hold about 170,000 clones, with approximately 92% observed a single time. This receptor was identified in a woman in her fifties or sixties in good health. What was sequenced was blood.

The CDR3 sequence: CASSLNQNANYGYTF. DNA for the CDR3: TGTGCCAGCAGCTTAAACCAGAACGCTAACTATGGCTACACCTTC. The chain joins TRBV7-9 to TRBJ1-2; D ambiguous. The CDR3 contains 15 residues. V lost 2 bases and J 0 bases, leaving 10 bases between the germline ends. Germline V gives CDR1 SEHNR, CDR2 FQNEAQ (reference sequence).